The entry below describes one T cell receptor beta chain. The clone's antigen remains unknown. For each CD8+ T cell subset, flow sorting was done in triplicate, and 300,000 or so cells per subset went directly into RLT lysis buffer. To keep memory contaminants out, a stringent definition of naive CD8+ T cells was applied: CD45RO-CCR7+CD27+CD95-. Standard density gradient centrifugation was used to isolate peripheral blood mononuclear cells from buffy coats. Naive CXCR3-negative and CXCR3-positive CD8+ T cells were flow-sorted on a FACSAria III. An RNeasy Mini Kit was used to extract total RNA from the sorted cells. This specimen comes from a study of CXCR3-negative and CXCR3-positive naive CD8 T cells (dated by TCRdb to between 2019 and 2020). A note on the overall study: Roughly 150 million TRB reads were obtained in total, roughly 1.5 +/- 0.3 million reads per library. Diversity and physicochemical repertoire analyses covered over 10 donors pooled from two independent experiments. The TRBV-TRBJ cluster analysis covered naive subsets from about 5 donors and memory cells from 3 donors. Broad study findings and their caveats: Freshly isolated PBMCs were used for most assays because CXCR3 expression partially decreased after cryopreservation. Repertoire diversity was comparably high in both naive subsets but much lower in memory CD8+ T cells. Because surface CD5, which is linked to self-reactivity in mice, was comparable between the naive subsets, TCR interaction strength was also inferred from the physicochemical properties of TRB CDR3s. TRBV-TRBJ usage was similar between naive CXCR3-negative and CXCR3-positive cells from the same donor, while memory cells showed distinct patterns. TRB CDR3s from CXCR3-positive naive cells showed higher hydrophobicity (lower Kidera factor 4), lower energy, and higher strength and volume indices than CXCR3-negative naive cells.

Sequencer: NextSeq 550. The Human TCR Profiling Kit (MiLaboratory) was used to make UMI-labeled 5' RACE TRB cDNA libraries. The full amount of extracted RNA was used for cDNA synthesis, and the full amount of resulting cDNA was used for PCR amplification. Libraries were prepared in parallel with an identical number of PCR cycles. The published analysis was carried out like this. With a minimum of two reads required per UMI, MIGEC and MiXCR pulled out about 50,000 +/- 10,000 unique UMI-labeled TRB cDNA molecules from each library. On average, roughly 40,000 +/- 10,000 functional in-frame TRB CDR3 nucleotide clonotypes lacking stop codons were found per library. After downsampling to 5000 UMI-labeled TRB molecules per sample, diversity metrics, including normalized Shannon-Wiener and Chao1, were computed in VDJtools. Clonotype-size-weighted physicochemical properties of the central five CDR3 residues (interaction energy, strength, volume and Kidera factor 4) were computed in VDJtools. TCRdb reprocessed the reads and provides one entry for every CDR3 protein sequence; no DNA is given. TCRdb, not the original authors, processed these V and J calls. This sample's listing comprises some 150,000 distinct CDR3 sequences. Nearly 0.5% of the sample goes to the ten largest clones.

From cysteine to phenylalanine, the CDR3 is 17 amino acids long. Nucleotide data are not available. CDR1 and CDR2 (LGHNA, YSLEER) derive from the germline V gene. Rearrangement joined TRBV4-3 to TRBJ2-2; TCRdb lists TRBD1, though no DNA is available to test this call. The specimen sequenced was naive CXCR3+ CD8+ T cells from blood. The cell subset or site label of this sample denotes: CD45RO-CCR7+CD27+CD95- naive CD8+ T cells expressing CXCR3 (TNR3+). The TCR was taken from a human donor in good health. Some clones in this sample may be carry-over from other donors' samples. The CDR3 is CASSLGTGGVNTGELFF.